This is a list of T cell receptor beta chains from one sample in a study of radiotherapy plus CTLA-4 blockade in lung cancer. The table came from immunoSEQ multiplex PCR; TCRdb's copy has only in-frame clones and leaves some out. In the table there are 100,000 to 150,000 clones, 70% to 90% of which are singletons. The source was peripheral blood, collected from a patient treated with radiotherapy plus ipilimumab. Receptors originate from a human donor with non-small cell lung cancer that progressed on radiotherapy plus ipilimumab. Each CDR3 is given without its conserved first and last residue.

v_call cdr3_aa
TRBV5-6 ASSPGQGVPPDTQY
TRBV9 ASSVGPDRSRYEQY
TRBV9 ASSVGMGEKLF
TRBV5-4 ASSLDRGLGGYT
TRBV5-1 ASSSGLAVGYEQY
TRBV6-1 ASSTGTSASEQF
TRBV10-3 AISLSGNTIY
TRBV5-1 ASSLVGSGNTIY
TRBV7-2 ASSLAPRWQGYQPQH
TRBV4-1 ASSHEQGAGEKLF
TRBV10-2 ASSESVYDNEQF
TRBV18 ASSSRVVATNEKLF
TRBV4-2 ASSQERMSPGGTQY
TRBV5-4 ATNVRGRDNYGYT
TRBV5-4 ASNRGPSGTFDYGYT
TRBV2 ASSAWPGVGSNQPQH
TRBV18 ASSPEGDTNEAF